This T cell receptor (beta chain) appears in the sequencing data of a study of metastatic and nonmetastatic thyroid tumors. About the research overall: Across blood and tumor or nodule tissue, repertoires from malignant and benign thyroid patients were compared with one another.

This clone was seen at least ten times. Its antigen is currently unknown. Study-level points and caveats: The reported finding was significantly higher TCR beta diversity in malignant thyroid tumors relative to benign nodules, in blood and tumor.

Germline V gene data show CDR1 as ENHRY and CDR2 as SYGVKD. The germline V and J ends were trimmed by 0 bases and 9 bases, with 6 bases remaining between them. The length of the CDR3 is 12 residues. The authors' processing: The study built a papillary thyroid cancer distant-metastasis classifier from CDR3 differences across clinicopathological groups. TCRdb reprocessed the PCR reads using MiXCR. V and J calls and clone size were set by TCRdb, not the authors. The table lists about 23,000 clones, roughly a quarter of them singletons. Every patient was untreated before thyroid surgery. This sequence joins TRBV10-3 and TRBJ2-4; TRBD1 is a possible D gene (5 bases). Specimen: tumor tissue. The source is a male donor with papillary thyroid cancer or a benign thyroid nodule (not recorded which). Some clones in this sample may be carry-over from other donors' samples. The CDR3 sequence: CAISESTVIQYF. For the CDR3, the DNA is TGTGCCATCAGTGAGTCGACAGTCATTCAGTACTTC.